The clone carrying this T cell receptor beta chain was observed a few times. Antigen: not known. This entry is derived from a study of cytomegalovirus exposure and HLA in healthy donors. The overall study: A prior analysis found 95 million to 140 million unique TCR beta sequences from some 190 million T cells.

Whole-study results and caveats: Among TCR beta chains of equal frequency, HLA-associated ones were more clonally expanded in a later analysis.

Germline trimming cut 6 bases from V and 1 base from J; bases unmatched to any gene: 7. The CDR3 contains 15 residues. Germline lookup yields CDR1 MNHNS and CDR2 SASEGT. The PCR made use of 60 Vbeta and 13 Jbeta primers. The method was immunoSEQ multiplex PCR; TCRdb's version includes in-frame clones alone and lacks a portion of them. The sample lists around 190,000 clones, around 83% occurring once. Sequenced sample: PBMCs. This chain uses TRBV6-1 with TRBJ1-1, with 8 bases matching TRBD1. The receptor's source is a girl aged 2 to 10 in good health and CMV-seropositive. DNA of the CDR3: TGTGCCAGCAGGATCAGGACAGGGACGAACACTGAAGCTTTCTTT. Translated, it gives CASRIRTGTNTEAFF.